This T cell receptor (beta chain) was identified during a study of cytomegalovirus exposure and HLA in healthy donors. General study points: Later analysis demonstrated an association between a missense DCLRE1C variant and TCR beta V- and J-gene trimming. Across donors, sequencing depth was assumed by presence/absence analyses to be roughly uniform.

Trimming removed 4 bases at V and 1 base at J, with 11 bases between. This CDR3 spans 15 amino acids. Germline V gene lookup returns CDR1 SGHRS and CDR2 YFSETQ. Primers for the PCR totalled 60 Vbeta and 13 Jbeta. Some clones are missing from TCRdb's copy, which holds only in-frame ones; the method was immunoSEQ multiplex PCR. The sample includes more than 85,000 clones, about 90% of them seen just once. In this sample, this clone turned up once. Its target is unknown. This clonotype originated in a man aged 35-49 years in good health and CMV-seronegative. The chain carries TRBV5-1 and TRBJ2-2; D is undetermined. Sample: PBMCs. The CDR3 bases are TGCGCCAGCAGCCTCACCCTAGGGAACACCGGGGAGCTGTTTTTT. It yields the protein CASSLTLGNTGELFF.